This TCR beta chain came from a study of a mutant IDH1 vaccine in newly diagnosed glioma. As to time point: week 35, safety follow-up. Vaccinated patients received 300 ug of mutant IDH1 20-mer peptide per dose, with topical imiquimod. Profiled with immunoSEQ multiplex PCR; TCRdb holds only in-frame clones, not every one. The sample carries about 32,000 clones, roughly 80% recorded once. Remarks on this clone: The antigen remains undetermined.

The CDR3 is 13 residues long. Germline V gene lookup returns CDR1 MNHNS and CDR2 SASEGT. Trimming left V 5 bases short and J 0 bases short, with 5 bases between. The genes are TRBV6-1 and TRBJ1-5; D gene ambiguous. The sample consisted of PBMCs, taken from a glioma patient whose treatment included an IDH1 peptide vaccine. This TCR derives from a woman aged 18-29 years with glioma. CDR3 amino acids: CASSSLSNQPQHF. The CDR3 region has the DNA TGTGCCAGCAGTTCCCTTAGCAATCAGCCCCAGCATTTT.